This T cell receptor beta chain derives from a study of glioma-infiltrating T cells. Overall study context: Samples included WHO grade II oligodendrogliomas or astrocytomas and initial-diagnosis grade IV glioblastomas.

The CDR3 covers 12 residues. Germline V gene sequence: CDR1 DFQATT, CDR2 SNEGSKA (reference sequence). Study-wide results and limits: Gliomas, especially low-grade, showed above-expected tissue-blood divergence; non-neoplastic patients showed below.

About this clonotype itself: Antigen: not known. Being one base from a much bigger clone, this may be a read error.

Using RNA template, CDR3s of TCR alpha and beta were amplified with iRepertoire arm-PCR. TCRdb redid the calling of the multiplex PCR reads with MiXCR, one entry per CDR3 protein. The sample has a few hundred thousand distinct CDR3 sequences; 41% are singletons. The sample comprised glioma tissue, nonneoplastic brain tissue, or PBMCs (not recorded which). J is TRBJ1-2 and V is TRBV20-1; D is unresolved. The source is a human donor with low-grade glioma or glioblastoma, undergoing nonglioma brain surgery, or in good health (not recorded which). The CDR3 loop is CSVRDLGYGYTF. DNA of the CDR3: TGCAGTGTTAGAGATCTAGGGTATGGCTACACCTTC.